The present T cell receptor (beta chain) was sequenced within a study of blood T cell repertoires in COVID-19. Study background: Acute and convalescent COVID-19 specimens originated in the United States, Italy and Spain. In each case, the material was cDNA or gDNA derived from T cells, B-cell-depleted T cells, or PBMCs.

Study processing details: Nucleated cell counts were estimated from reference gene primer amplification. Only in-frame clones appear in the TCRdb table, and some are missing; sequencing was by immunoSEQ multiplex PCR. From that table come the V and J calls and clone size; the DNA was used to work out D and trimming. In the table there are about 280,000 clones, 65% to 90% of which are singletons. The sequence was collected from a human donor in a cohort sampled during active COVID-19. Input material: peripheral blood.

The CDR3 DNA follows: TGCGCCAGCAGCTTGGGAGGCAGGGGGCTCAATGAGCAGTTCTTC. Encoded protein: CASSLGGRGLNEQFF. The gene calls are TRBV5-1 and TRBJ2-1; 8 positions match TRBD1. Germline-derived CDR1 and CDR2 are SGHRS and YFSETQ. The CDR3 sequence is 15 residues long. The junction had 5 bases not matched to a gene; V was cut back by 0 bases and J by 6 bases.